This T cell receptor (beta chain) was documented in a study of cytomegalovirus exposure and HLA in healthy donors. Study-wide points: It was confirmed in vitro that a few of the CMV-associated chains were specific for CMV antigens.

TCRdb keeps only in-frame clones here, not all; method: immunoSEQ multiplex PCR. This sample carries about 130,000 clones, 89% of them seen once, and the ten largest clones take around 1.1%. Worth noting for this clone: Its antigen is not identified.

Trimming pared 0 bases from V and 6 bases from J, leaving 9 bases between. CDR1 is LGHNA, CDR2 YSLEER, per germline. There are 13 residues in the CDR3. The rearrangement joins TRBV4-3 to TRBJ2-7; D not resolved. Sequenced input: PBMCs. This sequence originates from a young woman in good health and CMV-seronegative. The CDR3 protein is CASSQDRPGEQYF. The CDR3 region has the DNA TGCGCCAGCAGCCAAGATAGACCAGGCGAGCAGTACTTC.